This T cell receptor (beta chain) was obtained from a study of blood T cell repertoires in COVID-19. At the level of the study: Some COVID-19 samples were acute and others convalescent; all came from the United States, Italy and Spain. Nucleic acid was either cDNA or gDNA, and it came from T cells, B-cell-depleted T cells, or PBMCs.

The germline V gene encodes CDR1 SQVTM and CDR2 ANQGSEA. The CDR3 consists of 12 residues. V gave up 2 bases and J gave up 4 bases, with 7 bases separating them. In the authors' workflow: Amplifying reference gene primers gave estimates of nucleated cell counts. Libraries were prepared by immunoSEQ multiplex PCR; TCRdb keeps only in-frame clonotypes and omits some of them. V and J calls plus clone size are reproduced from that table; the DNA served to infer D and trimming. The sample has roughly 230,000 clones; around four fifths are singletons. Material for sequencing was peripheral blood. The TCR originated in a man in his forties or fifties with active or convalescent COVID-19. The chain is built from TRBV29-1 and TRBJ2-3; D not certain. CDR3 protein: CSVETGPDTQYF. The CDR3 bases are TGCAGCGTTGAAACGGGTCCAGATACGCAGTATTTT.